The entry below describes one TCR beta chain. The antigen is unknown. A universal primer site came from template switching; cDNA carried unique molecular identifiers. TCRdb called the 5' RACE reads again in MiXCR, with one record for every CDR3 protein. The sample holds around 280,000 distinct CDR3 sequences, roughly 8.6% seen once. The entry originates in a study of identical twins. Points from the study as a whole: The same donors were not followed; conclusions instead depended on cross-sectional statistical analysis. Invariant MAIT and iNKT cells are populations that could partly confound zero-insertion analyses.

The CDR3 loop spans 13 amino acids. The germline gives CDR1 SGHDT, CDR2 YYEEEE. The V segment lost 4 bases and the J segment 3 bases; nucleotides outside the gene matches: 1. Healthy Caucasians provided all donations. This sample was shared with a second study, whose subject was yellow fever vaccine responses in identical twins.

Sequenced sample: memory (CD45RO+) T cells sorted from blood. This chain joins TRBV5-6 and TRBJ2-1; 7 nucleotides match TRBD2. The TCR was taken from a woman aged 18-30 years in good health. CDR3 bases: TGTGCCAGCAGCCGGGACTACTACAATGAGCAGTTCTTC. Residues: CASSRDYYNEQFF.